These T cell receptor beta chains were read from a single sample in a study of blood T cell dynamics during melanoma immunotherapy. The assay was immunoSEQ multiplex PCR, and TCRdb's table has in-frame clones only and misses some. In the table there are under 6,500 clones, around 84% of which are singletons. Material: blood, obtained from a patient treated with checkpoint blockade. These TCRs come from a human donor with melanoma. Some clones in this sample may be carry-over from other donors' samples. Both conserved end residues are part of each CDR3. A D gene is named only where the DNA matches it firmly. Clone sizes are given selectively: once, few, many, or a class where the clone is expanded.

d_call clone_size j_call v_call cdr3_nt cdr3_aa
NA NA TRBJ2-5 TRBV5-4 TGTGCCAGCAGCTTGACGGGGGCCCAAGAGACCCAGTACTTC CASSLTGAQETQYF
NA NA TRBJ1-3 TRBV7-6 TGTGCCAGCAGCCTCCAGGCTGGAAACACCATATATTTT CASSLQAGNTIYF
NA NA TRBJ2-7 TRBV6-5 TGTGCCAGCAGTCCCAGCGGAGGGGACTACGAGCAGTACTTC CASSPSGGDYEQYF
NA NA TRBJ1-1 TRBV9 TGTGCCAGCAGCGTAGGAGTAGGCAGGGGCACTGAAGCTTTCTTT CASSVGVGRGTEAFF
NA NA TRBJ2-7 TRBV7-9 TGTGCCAGCAGCTTAGGGGGAGGCCCCTACGAGCAGTACTTC CASSLGGGPYEQYF
NA few TRBJ1-5 TRBV18 TGTGCCAGCTCTTCCAAAGGAGGGCGGAATCAGCCCCAGCATTTT CASSSKGGRNQPQHF
NA NA TRBJ2-5 TRBV4-1 TGCGCCAGCAGCGCGACGGGACGCCGGGGTGGTGAGACCCAGTACTTC CASSATGRRGGETQYF
NA NA TRBJ2-3 TRBV7-3 TGTGCCAGCAGCTTAACGTTTGCAGATACGCAGTATTTT CASSLTFADTQYF
NA NA TRBJ2-5 TRBV7-2 TGTGCCAGCAGCTTAGGTTTGGGGTTGATAGAGACCCAGTACTTC CASSLGLGLIETQYF
TRBD2 few TRBJ2-3 TRBV10-1 TGCGCCAGCAGTGAGGCGGGAGACGGCACAGATACGCAGTATTTT CASSEAGDGTDTQYF
NA NA TRBJ2-5 TRBV5-8 TGTGCCAGCAGCTTGACTGAGACCCAGTACTTC CASSLTETQYF
TRBD1 NA TRBJ1-2 TRBV5-4 TGTGCCAGCAGCTTCGGGACAGGGGATGCTAACTATGGCTACACCTTC CASSFGTGDANYGYTF
NA once TRBJ1-1 TRBV28 TGTGCCAGCACGAGGACGTCTGAAGCTTTCTTT CASTRTSEAFF
NA NA TRBJ1-2 TRBV9 TGTGCCAGCAGCAAATCTAGACAGGACTATGGCTACACCTTC CASSKSRQDYGYTF
NA NA TRBJ2-7 TRBV4-1 TGCGCCAGCAGCCAATCCTTAACAGGTGGGGGATTTGCCTACGAGCAGTACTTC CASSQSLTGGGFAYEQYF
NA once TRBJ2-3 TRBV27 TGTGCCAGCTGGTTTGGGGCGTGGGGAGATACGCAGTATTTT CASWFGAWGDTQYF
NA NA TRBJ2-7 TRBV30 TGTGCCTGGACCCCGGTGGGGCGGGGAAACTACGAGCAGTACTTC CAWTPVGRGNYEQYF
NA few TRBJ2-2 TRBV18 TGTGCCAGCTCACCAGACGGGGAGCTGTTTTTT CASSPDGELFF
TRBD1 NA TRBJ1-2 TRBV19 TGTGCCAGTAGTTCCCGGGACAGGGGATTCAACTATGGCTACACCTTC CASSSRDRGFNYGYTF
TRBD1 NA TRBJ1-5 TRBV10-3 TGTGCCATCAGTGGGGCACAGGGGGCGTCCAATCAGCCCCAGCATTTT CAISGAQGASNQPQHF
TRBD1 NA TRBJ1-1 TRBV15 TGTGCCACCAGCAGACTCGGACAGGGGGTCGGTGAAGCTTTCTTT CATSRLGQGVGEAFF
TRBD2 NA TRBJ2-3 TRBV4-3 TGCGCCAGCAGCCAAGGGGTTAGCGGGGGGTCAGGTCGATCAGATACGCAGTATTTT CASSQGVSGGSGRSDTQYF
NA once TRBJ1-1 TRBV18 TGTGCCAGCTCACCAGGGGGACCTTTGGGAGAAGCTTTCTTT CASSPGGPLGEAFF
NA NA TRBJ2-7 TRBV6-5 TGTGCCAGCAGTTATCAGTCGGGGCCCCTAGAGCAGTACTTC CASSYQSGPLEQYF
NA NA TRBJ2-7 TRBV18 TGTGCCAGCTCACCCGAACAGGGAAGTCCCTACGAGCAGTACTTC CASSPEQGSPYEQYF
NA NA TRBJ1-3 TRBV11-3 TGTGCCAGCAGCTTAACAGCTGGAAACACCATATATTTT CASSLTAGNTIYF
NA NA TRBJ1-5 TRBV19 TGTGCCAGTAGTATGAGGAATCAGCCCCAGCATTTT CASSMRNQPQHF
TRBD2 NA TRBJ2-1 TRBV6-5 TGTGCCAGCAGAACTAGCGGGGGGGCGCGCAATGAGCAGTTCTTC CASRTSGGARNEQFF
NA few TRBJ1-2 TRBV30 TGTGCCTGGACTTTTAGCGGGGATGGCTACACCTTC CAWTFSGDGYTF
TRBD2 NA TRBJ2-7 TRBV15 TGTGCCACCAGCAGAGATCTCAGCGGGGGGGTGGTGCAGTACTTC CATSRDLSGGVVQYF
TRBD2 NA TRBJ2-3 TRBV4-2 TGTGCCAGCAGCCAAGCATCACTAGCGGGAGAAGATACGCAGTATTTT CASSQASLAGEDTQYF
NA NA TRBJ2-3 TRBV19 TGTGCCAGTAGTGTTGGGGTTATTACAGATACGCAGTATTTT CASSVGVITDTQYF
NA NA TRBJ1-6 TRBV6-5 TGTGCCAGCAGTTACCAGGGGACGGAATCACCCCTCCACTTT CASSYQGTESPLHF
TRBD2 NA TRBJ2-3 TRBV11-2 TGTGCCAGCAGCCCCACGGGACTAGCGGGGGGTATCGATACGCAGTATTTT CASSPTGLAGGIDTQYF
NA NA TRBJ1-1 TRBV6-1 TGTGCCAGCAGTGCCACGGGGCGGATTACTGAAGCTTTCTTT CASSATGRITEAFF
NA NA TRBJ2-5 TRBV19 TGTGCCAGTAGTATGCTCATTACCGGGGGCTCTGTGGGACCAGGGGAGACCCAGTACTTC CASSMLITGGSVGPGETQYF